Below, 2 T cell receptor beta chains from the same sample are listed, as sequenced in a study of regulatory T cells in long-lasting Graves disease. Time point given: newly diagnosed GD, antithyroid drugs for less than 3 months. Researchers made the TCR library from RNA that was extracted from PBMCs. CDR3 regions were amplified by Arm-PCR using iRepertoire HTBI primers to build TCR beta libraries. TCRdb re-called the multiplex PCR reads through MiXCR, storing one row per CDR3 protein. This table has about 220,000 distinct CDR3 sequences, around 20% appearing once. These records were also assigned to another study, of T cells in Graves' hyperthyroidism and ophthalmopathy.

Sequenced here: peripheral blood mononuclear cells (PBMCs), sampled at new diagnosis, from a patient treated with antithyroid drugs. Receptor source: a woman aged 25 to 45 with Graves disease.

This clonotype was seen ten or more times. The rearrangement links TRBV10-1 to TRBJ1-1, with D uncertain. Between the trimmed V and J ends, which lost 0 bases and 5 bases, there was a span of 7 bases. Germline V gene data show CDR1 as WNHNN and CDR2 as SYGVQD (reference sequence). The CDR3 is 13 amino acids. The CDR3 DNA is TGCGCCAGCAGTGAGTCATATGGTACTGAAGCTTTCTTT. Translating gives CASSESYGTEAFF.

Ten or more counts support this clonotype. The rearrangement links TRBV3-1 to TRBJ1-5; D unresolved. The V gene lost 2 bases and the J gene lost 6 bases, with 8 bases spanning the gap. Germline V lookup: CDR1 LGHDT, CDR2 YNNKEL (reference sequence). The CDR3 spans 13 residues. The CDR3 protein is CASSQLEGQPQHF. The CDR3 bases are TGTGCCAGCAGCCAACTGGAGGGTCAGCCCCAGCATTTT.